A single sample gave rise to the 24 T cell receptor beta chains below, sequenced in a study of beta chain features in type 1 diabetes. Study-wide results and caveats: Moderate yet significant TCRB CDR3 shortening was seen in Type 1 diabetes patients in all four CD4+ subsets.

Their specific antigens are unknown. What was sequenced were expressed TCRB transcripts, since all of the isolated RNA had been reverse transcribed. The data were produced by immunoSEQ multiplex PCR, yet TCRdb's version contains in-frame clones alone and is incomplete. The sample shows hundreds of thousands of clones, roughly 15% of them seen only once. Input material: naive CD4+ T cells from blood. All receptors come from a man in his late teens or twenties with type 1 diabetes.

The rearrangement joins TRBV7-9 to TRBJ2-5, with TRBD1 matching over 8 bases. The CDR3 has 13 amino acids. The trim removed 5 bases at V and 5 bases at J, leaving 4 bases unmatched. Germline loops: CDR1 SEHNR, CDR2 FQNEAQ (reference sequence). The CDR3: CASSPGGVETQYF. For the CDR3, the DNA is TGTGCCAGCAGCCCAGGGGGCGTTGAGACCCAGTACTTC.

This clone was counted only a few times. V gene TRBV9 combines with J gene TRBJ2-7; no reliable D call. The CDR3 runs 12 residues. Trimming pared 4 bases from V and 4 bases from J, leaving 9 bases between. Germline lookup yields CDR1 SGDLS and CDR2 YYNGEE. CDR3 coding DNA: TGTGCCAGCAGCTCCCCCGGGTACGAGCAGTACTTC. It codes for CASSSPGYEQYF. Complete variable domain (other parts from reference TRBV9 and TRBJ2-7): DSGVTQTPKHLITATGQRVTLRCSPRSGDLSVYWYQQSLDQGLQFLIQYYNGEERAKGNILERFSAQQFPDLHSELNLSSLELGDSALYFCASSSPGYEQYFGPGTRLTVT.

This clone was observed a handful of times. V is TRBV28 and J is TRBJ2-5; 8 positions agree with TRBD2. Germline CDR1 reads MDHEN; CDR2 reads SYDVKM. The junction had 11 bases not matched to a gene; V was cut back by 5 bases and J by 3 bases. The CDR3 has 16 amino acids. CDR3 coding DNA: TGTGCCAGCAGTGGAGCGGGGGAGGCCTTTAAAGAGACCCAGTACTTC. Translated, it gives CASSGAGEAFKETQYF. Looking up the rest from reference TRBV28 and TRBJ2-5 gives the full variable domain: DVKVTQSSRYLVKRTGEKVFLECVQDMDHENMFWYRQDPGLGLRLIYFSYDVKMKEKGDIPEGYSVSREKKERFSLILESASTNQTSMYLCASSGAGEAFKETQYFGPGTRLLVL.

The chain employs TRBV7-6 and TRBJ2-1, with TRBD2 identical over 8 bases. Germline CDR1 is SGHVS and CDR2 is FNYEAQ. The CDR3 is 13 residues long. The trim removed 4 bases at V and 9 bases at J, leaving 5 bases unmatched. CDR3 DNA: TGTGCCAGCAGCTCTCTCGCGGGGGGTGAGCAGTTCTTC. This encodes CASSSLAGGEQFF.

V gene TRBV5-1 combines with J gene TRBJ2-2; TRBD1 matches 8 bases. The CDR3 consists of 15 residues. The V segment lost 2 bases and the J segment 2 bases; nucleotides outside the gene matches: 2. Germline CDR1 and CDR2: SGHRS and YFSETQ. In DNA form, the CDR3 reads TGCGCCAGCAGCTTCAGGGGGCTAAACACCGGGGAGCTGTTTTTT. Translated, it gives CASSFRGLNTGELFF.

The chain has TRBV4-2 and TRBJ2-2; no clear D. The CDR3 covers 12 residues. Trimming shortened V by 4 bases and J by 4 bases, and 4 bases separated the two germline ends. Germline V gene sequence: CDR1 LGHNA, CDR2 YNFKEQ. The CDR3 sequence: CASSLVTGELFF. The CDR3 DNA is TGTGCCAGCAGCCTCGTCACCGGGGAGCTGTTTTTT.

This clone occurred a few times. The chain is built from TRBV30 and TRBJ2-7; no firm D call. The CDR3 runs 11 residues. The germline V and J ends were trimmed by 0 bases and 6 bases, with 6 bases remaining between them. Germline V CDR1 and CDR2: GTSNPN, SVGIG (reference sequence). CDR3 bases: TGTGCCTGGAGTGTAACAGTCGAGCAGTACTTC. It yields the protein CAWSVTVEQYF. Together with reference TRBV30 and TRBJ2-7, the CDR3 gives the full variable domain: SQTIHQWPATLVQPVGSPLSLECTVEGTSNPNLYWYRQAAGRGLQLLFYSVGIGQISSEVPQNLSASRPQDRQFILSSKKLLLSDSGFYLCAWSVTVEQYFGPGTRLTVT.

The gene calls are TRBV25-1 and TRBJ2-7; 11 bases map to TRBD1. Germline CDR1 is MGHDK and CDR2 is SYGVNS. This CDR3 is 13 amino acids long. CDR3 protein: CATVDRGRDEQYF. The CDR3 DNA reads TGTGCGACGGTGGACAGGGGGCGTGACGAGCAGTACTTC.

This clone was seen a handful of times. The rearrangement uses TRBV7-9 and TRBJ1-5, with TRBD1 as a possible D gene (5 bases). Germline CDR1 reads SEHNR; CDR2 reads FQNEAQ (reference sequence). V gave up 2 bases and J gave up 9 bases, with 11 bases separating them. The length of the CDR3 is 13 residues. CDR3 sequence reads: CASSLRGEGPQHF. CDR3 DNA sequence: TGTGCCAGCAGCTTAAGAGGGGAGGGGCCCCAGCATTTT.

This chain joins TRBV30 and TRBJ1-1, with D uncertain. Germline V gene lookup returns CDR1 GTSNPN and CDR2 SVGIG (reference sequence). The V end lost 2 bases, the J end lost 3 bases, and 13 bases lay between the germline ends. The length of the CDR3 is 14 residues. In DNA form, the CDR3 reads TGTGCCTGGAGTCCTCGCGGGTTTGACACTGAAGCTTTCTTT. Translating gives CAWSPRGFDTEAFF. Using reference TRBV30 and TRBJ1-1 for the parts outside the CDR3, the full variable domain is SQTIHQWPATLVQPVGSPLSLECTVEGTSNPNLYWYRQAAGRGLQLLFYSVGIGQISSEVPQNLSASRPQDRQFILSSKKLLLSDSGFYLCAWSPRGFDTEAFFGQGTRLTVV.

This chain links TRBV5-1 with TRBJ2-5; TRBD1 aligns across 7 bases. This CDR3 comprises 14 residues. V lost 3 bases, J lost 3 bases, and 5 bases stayed unmatched. Germline V gene sequence: CDR1 SGHRS, CDR2 YFSETQ. In DNA, the CDR3 is TGCGCCAGCAGCTCCCCCGGGACAGAAGAGACCCAGTACTTC. Translated: CASSSPGTEETQYF.

This clone was observed a handful of times. J is TRBJ2-3 and V is TRBV15; 9 positions match TRBD2. Germline CDR1 reads LNHNV; CDR2 reads YYDKDF (reference sequence). With 4 bases clipped from V and 2 bases from J, the junction kept 10 bases outside the gene matches. CDR3 size: 17 residues. CDR3 sequence (DNA): TGTGCCACCAGCACCGAGCTACTAGCGGGCTACACAGATACGCAGTATTTT. This translates into CATSTELLAGYTDTQYF.

CDR3: CAISESRAGAVETQYF. The CDR3 DNA follows: TGTGCCATCAGTGAGTCCAGGGCGGGGGCCGTAGAGACCCAGTACTTC. The chain couples TRBV10-3 to TRBJ2-5; possibly TRBD2 for D (7 bases). Germline V lookup: CDR1 ENHRY, CDR2 SYGVKD. CDR3 length equals 16 residues. Trimming shortened V by 0 bases and J by 4 bases, and 15 bases separated the two germline ends.

The CDR3 spells CATSRGAGDTQYF. The CDR3 DNA is TGTGCCACCAGCAGAGGGGCCGGAGATACGCAGTATTTT. This rearrangement joins TRBV15 to TRBJ2-3; D remains ambiguous. Per the germline V gene, CDR1 is LNHNV and CDR2 is YYDKDF (reference sequence). There are 13 residues in the CDR3. V lost 1 base, J lost 5 bases, and 7 bases lay in between.

V gene TRBV13 combines with J gene TRBJ2-5; D ambiguous. Germline V CDR1 and CDR2: PRHDT, FYEKMQ (reference sequence). The CDR3 runs to 11 residues. The V and J ends lost 5 bases and 4 bases respectively, with 5 bases between them. CDR3 sequence: CASSLLETQYF. The CDR3 DNA reads as TGTGCCAGCAGCCTATTAGAGACCCAGTACTTC.

The chain is built from TRBV7-8 and TRBJ1-1; no reliable D call. The CDR3 length is 13 residues. Trimming took 3 bases from V and 0 from J, leaving 5 bases between them. Looked up from germline, CDR1 is SGHVS and CDR2 is FQNEAQ. CDR3 nucleotides: TGTGCCAGCAGCTTTACGGTGAACACTGAAGCTTTCTTT. Its protein is CASSFTVNTEAFF.

About this clone: Distinct nucleotide sequences in the sample also encode this CDR3. J is TRBJ2-5 and V is TRBV28, with 7 bases identical to TRBD1. This CDR3 has 14 amino acids. Per germline, CDR1 MDHEN and CDR2 SYDVKM. V lost 2 bases, J lost 1 base, and 1 base stayed unmatched. This chain's CDR3 is CASSLAGGQETQYF. DNA for the CDR3: TGTGCCAGCAGTTTAGCAGGGGGCCAAGAGACCCAGTACTTC. Looking up the rest from reference TRBV28 and TRBJ2-5 gives the full variable domain: DVKVTQSSRYLVKRTGEKVFLECVQDMDHENMFWYRQDPGLGLRLIYFSYDVKMKEKGDIPEGYSVSREKKERFSLILESASTNQTSMYLCASSLAGGQETQYFGPGTRLLVL.

The chain joins TRBV19 to TRBJ1-1, with TRBD1 matching over 10 bases. CDR3 length: 18 amino acids. CDR1 and CDR2 from the germline V gene are LNHDA and SQIVND (reference sequence). J lost 3 bases, V lost 5 bases, and 15 bases had no gene match. For the CDR3, the DNA is TGTGCCAGTAGTTTCCACGACGACAGGGGGCTTCGGTACACTGAAGCTTTCTTT. This encodes CASSFHDDRGLRYTEAFF.

This chain links TRBV6-6 with TRBJ2-5; possibly TRBD1 for D (5 bases). The V gene lost 6 bases and the J gene lost 4 bases, with 9 bases spanning the gap. CDR1 MNHNY and CDR2 SVGAGI come from the germline V gene (reference sequence). The CDR3 is made up of 12 amino acids. The CDR3 region has the DNA TGTGCCAGCAGCCCGCAGGGAGAGACCCAGTACTTC. Protein: CASSPQGETQYF.

The V gene is TRBV19, the J gene TRBJ1-5; D unclear. This CDR3 is 15 amino acids long. V was shortened by 3 bases and J by 1 base, with 10 bases between the two germline ends. The germline V gene encodes CDR1 LNHDA and CDR2 SQIVND (reference sequence). CDR3: CASSISGQSNQPQHF. As DNA, the CDR3 is TGTGCCAGTAGTATTAGCGGGCAGAGCAATCAGCCCCAGCATTTT.

This clone was recorded a few times. The chain recombines TRBV28 with TRBJ2-1, with 8 bases that match TRBD2. V was clipped by 5 bases and J by 4 bases; unmatched bases: 4. CDR1 and CDR2 (germline): MDHEN, SYDVKM. CDR3 size: 14 residues. CDR3 DNA sequence: TGTGCCAGCAGTGGAGCGGGAGAGTACAATGAGCAGTTCTTC. Residues: CASSGAGEYNEQFF.

This clone was counted between two and nine times. The chain couples TRBV7-2 to TRBJ1-5, with D uncertain. The CDR3 sequence is 14 residues long. CDR1 and CDR2 (germline): SGHTA, FQGNSA. V was cut by 5 bases and J by 2 bases, with 10 bases left in between. In nucleotides, the CDR3 is TGTGCCAGCAGCCTCCGGTCGGGCAATCAGCCCCAGCATTTT. Translating gives CASSLRSGNQPQHF.

This clone was seen a handful of times. The V and J genes are TRBV28 and TRBJ2-7; 9 bases match TRBD1. Germline lookup yields CDR1 MDHEN and CDR2 SYDVKM. V was pared by 5 bases and J by 3 bases, with 8 bases of the junction left unmatched. The CDR3 consists of 15 residues. CDR3 protein: CASSTGGSQNYEQYF. In DNA, the CDR3 is TGTGCCAGCAGTACAGGGGGCTCCCAAAACTACGAGCAGTACTTC.

This clone came up a few times. The chain is built from TRBV5-1 and TRBJ2-7; 11 bases are shared with TRBD2. Trimming at V came to 6 bases and at J to 1 base, leaving 6 bases not matched to a gene. The germline CDR1 and CDR2 sequences are SGHRS and YFSETQ. There are 15 residues in the CDR3. The CDR3 is CASTLTSGSSYEQYF. In DNA form, the CDR3 reads TGCGCCAGCACCTTAACTAGCGGGAGTTCCTACGAGCAGTACTTC.